These 19 T cell receptor beta chains were all obtained from the same sample, sequenced in a study of cytomegalovirus exposure and HLA in healthy donors. The PCR used 60 Vbeta and 13 Jbeta primers. Sequenced by immunoSEQ multiplex PCR; TCRdb stores in-frame clones only, minus some. This table has tens of thousands of clones, around 80% appearing once. Sequencing used PBMCs. Every receptor here comes from a male donor in good health and CMV-seropositive.

V and J are TRBV5-1 and TRBJ2-5, with 9 bases aligning to TRBD1. The CDR3 extends over 16 amino acids. Per the germline V gene, CDR1 is SGHRS and CDR2 is YFSETQ. V lost 4 bases, J lost 5 bases, and 12 bases stayed unmatched. CDR3 in amino acids: CASSPEPGQGTETQYF. DNA for the CDR3: TGCGCCAGCAGCCCCGAGCCGGGACAGGGAACGGAGACCCAGTACTTC.

This clone was counted between two and nine times. In DNA form, the CDR3 reads TGTGCCAGCAGCCGGCGGGCTAGCGGGAGTAGGGGCAATGAGCAGTTCTTC. Encoded protein: CASSRRASGSRGNEQFF. The chain links TRBV7-9 to TRBJ2-1; 10 positions agree with TRBD2. Germline trimming cut 5 bases from V and 6 bases from J; bases unmatched to any gene: 13. The CDR3 is 17 amino acids. Germline-derived CDR1 and CDR2 are SEHNR and FQNEAQ (reference sequence).

The chain combines TRBV10-1 with TRBJ2-7; D not resolved. Germline V gene lookup returns CDR1 WNHNN and CDR2 SYGVQD (reference sequence). V was clipped by 6 bases and J by 1 base, with 16 bases between them. There are 15 residues in the CDR3. CDR3 region: CASRVLRRGSYEQYF. DNA for the CDR3: TGCGCCAGCAGGGTACTTAGGAGAGGTTCCTACGAGCAGTACTTC.

V and J are TRBV7-9 and TRBJ2-1; 9 bases are a match to TRBD1. V lost 5 bases, J lost 15 bases, and 14 bases stayed unmatched. Germline V gene lookup returns CDR1 SEHNR and CDR2 FQNEAQ (reference sequence). The CDR3 extends over 14 amino acids. The CDR3 loop is CASSATIDRGGTFF. The DNA of the CDR3 is TGTGCCAGCAGCGCGACTATAGACAGGGGGGGGACGTTCTTC.

J is TRBJ2-7 and V is TRBV4-1; 7 bases match TRBD2. J lost 4 bases, V lost 4 bases, and 10 bases had no gene match. The CDR3 loop spans 15 amino acids. CDR1 and CDR2 (germline): MGHRA, YSYEKL. The CDR3 nucleotides are TGCGCCAGCAGCCCGTTAGCGGGTTCCCCTTACGAGCAGTACTTC. Its protein is CASSPLAGSPYEQYF.

The chain uses TRBV9 and TRBJ2-3; the D gene is possibly TRBD1 (5 bases). This CDR3 is built from 19 residues. The V gene lost 0 bases and the J gene lost 3 bases, with 23 bases spanning the gap. Per germline, CDR1 SGDLS and CDR2 YYNGEE. The chain's CDR3 is CASSVGLGRVVPRTDTQYF. The DNA for the CDR3 is TGTGCCAGCAGCGTAGGTCTGGGGCGTGTAGTCCCGAGGACAGATACGCAGTATTTT.

The chain has TRBV7-9 and TRBJ2-3; 10 bases map to TRBD2. The germline CDR1 and CDR2 sequences are SEHNR and FQNEAQ (reference sequence). V dropped 6 bases and J dropped 2; count of bases not matched to a gene: 2. This CDR3 is built from 14 residues. The CDR3 loop reads CASSLAGATDTQYF. The CDR3 DNA reads as TGTGCCAGCAGTCTAGCGGGAGCCACAGATACGCAGTATTTT.

This chain links TRBV19 with TRBJ1-5; D not resolved. The CDR3 is 12 residues long. The V gene lost 11 bases and the J gene lost 7 bases, with 15 bases spanning the gap. CDR1 is LNHDA, CDR2 SQIVND, per germline (reference sequence). CDR3 protein: CASGPLGQPQHF. The CDR3 region has the DNA TGTGCCTCGGGTCCCCTCGGGCAGCCCCAGCATTTT.

The CDR3 DNA reads as TGTGCCAGCAGCTTAGAGGGGCTCGAGCAGTACTTC. It yields the protein CASSLEGLEQYF. This rearrangement joins TRBV7-8 to TRBJ2-7; D may be TRBD1 (5 bases). This CDR3 has 12 amino acids. CDR1 and CDR2 from the germline V gene are SGHVS and FQNEAQ. Trimming took 1 base from V and 6 from J, leaving 7 bases between them.

The chain employs TRBV4-3 and TRBJ2-5; 7 bases map to TRBD2. V lost 1 base to trimming and J lost 7 bases; unmatched junction nucleotides: 12. This CDR3 is built from 16 residues. CDR1 is LGHNA, CDR2 YSLEER, per germline. The CDR3 is CASSQAVSPPGGTQYF. The DNA of the CDR3 is TGCGCCAGCAGCCAAGCAGTTAGTCCTCCGGGAGGGACCCAGTACTTC.

J is TRBJ2-1 and V is TRBV27; 8 bases match TRBD2. J gave up 2 bases and V 6 bases, and 9 bases lay outside the gene matches. The CDR3 spans 16 residues. Looked up from germline, CDR1 is MNHEY and CDR2 is SMNVEV (reference sequence). This CDR3 reads CASSYLKRGTYNEQFF. The CDR3 DNA reads TGTGCCAGCAGCTATTTAAAGCGGGGGACCTACAATGAGCAGTTCTTC.

The chain is built from TRBV19 and TRBJ2-7; the match to TRBD2 covers 9 bases. CDR3 length: 11 amino acids. CDR1 LNHDA and CDR2 SQIVND come from the germline V gene (reference sequence). The CDR3 loop reads CASGSSYEQYF. Here the CDR3 DNA reads TGTGCTAGCGGGAGCTCCTACGAGCAGTACTTC.

The J gene is TRBJ1-2, the V gene TRBV5-1; tentatively, D is TRBD1 (6 bases). Germline V gene data show CDR1 as SGHRS and CDR2 as YFSETQ. With 5 bases removed from V and 3 bases from J, the gap between germline ends came to 11 bases. This CDR3 comprises 13 residues. CDR3 in DNA: TGCGCCAGCAGTAAGGGACACGACTATGGCTACACCTTC. Protein: CASSKGHDYGYTF.

The sample holds a few counts of this clone. The chain's CDR3 is CASSEGQKLGGYTF. CDR3 sequence (DNA): TGTGCCAGCAGTGAGGGACAGAAGCTTGGTGGCTACACCTTC. V gene TRBV6-6 combines with J gene TRBJ1-2; 7 bases are a match to TRBD1. The CDR3 contains 14 residues. The V segment lost 5 bases and the J segment 7 bases; nucleotides outside the gene matches: 10. Germline V gene sequence: CDR1 MNHNY, CDR2 SVGAGI (reference sequence).

This chain links TRBV19 with TRBJ2-1, with 12 bases that match TRBD2. This CDR3 comprises 15 residues. Germline assignment: CDR1 LNHDA and CDR2 SQIVND (reference sequence). V trimming: 3 bases; J trimming: 7 bases; junction bases outside the gene matches: 4. The CDR3 here is CASSILAGGRNEQFF. The CDR3 coding sequence is TGTGCCAGTAGTATCCTAGCGGGAGGGAGGAATGAGCAGTTCTTC.

The rearrangement joins TRBV5-6 to TRBJ1-2; D remains unclear. The CDR3 length is 14 residues. The V and J ends lost 2 bases and 6 bases respectively, with 14 bases between them. Germline lookup yields CDR1 SGHDT and CDR2 YYEEEE. The DNA of the CDR3 is TGTGCCAGCAGCTTCAGGCTCTCCCGGCATGGCTACACCTTC. Amino acids: CASSFRLSRHGYTF.

The V and J genes are TRBV5-1 and TRBJ2-1, with 10 bases identical to TRBD2. The trim removed 3 bases at V and 2 bases at J, leaving 5 bases unmatched. This CDR3 contains 16 residues. From germline, CDR1 is SGHRS and CDR2 YFSETQ. CDR3 loop: CASSSTSGEPYNEQFF. In DNA, the CDR3 is TGCGCCAGCAGCTCTACTAGCGGGGAGCCCTACAATGAGCAGTTCTTC.

V gene TRBV4-3 combines with J gene TRBJ2-5; 7 bases line up with TRBD2. This CDR3 has 14 residues. Germline assignment: CDR1 LGHNA and CDR2 YSLEER. V gave up 1 base and J gave up 4 bases; unmatched junction bases: 3. The CDR3 DNA is TGCGCCAGCAGCCAAGTAGGGAGGGGAGAGACCCAGTACTTC. Protein product: CASSQVGRGETQYF.

The V call is TRBV5-6, the J call TRBJ2-7, with TRBD2 identical over 13 bases. J gave up 2 bases and V 0 bases, and 11 bases lay outside the gene matches. The CDR3 contains 19 residues. The germline gives CDR1 SGHDT, CDR2 YYEEEE. The CDR3, as DNA: TGTGCCAGCAGCTTGGGCGGGACTAGCGGGATCTTTTTCACCTACGAGCAGTACTTC. The encoded protein is CASSLGGTSGIFFTYEQYF.